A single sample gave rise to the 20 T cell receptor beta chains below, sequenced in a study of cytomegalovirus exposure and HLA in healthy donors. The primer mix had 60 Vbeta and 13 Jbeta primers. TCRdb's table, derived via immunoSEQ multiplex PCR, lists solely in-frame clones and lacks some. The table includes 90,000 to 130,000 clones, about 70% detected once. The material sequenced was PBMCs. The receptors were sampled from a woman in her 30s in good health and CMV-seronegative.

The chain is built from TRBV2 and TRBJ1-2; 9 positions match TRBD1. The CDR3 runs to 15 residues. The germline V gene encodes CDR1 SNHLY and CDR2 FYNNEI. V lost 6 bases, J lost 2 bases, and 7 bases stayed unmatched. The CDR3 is CASRAWTGENYGYTF. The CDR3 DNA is TGTGCCAGCAGAGCTTGGACAGGGGAGAACTATGGCTACACCTTC.

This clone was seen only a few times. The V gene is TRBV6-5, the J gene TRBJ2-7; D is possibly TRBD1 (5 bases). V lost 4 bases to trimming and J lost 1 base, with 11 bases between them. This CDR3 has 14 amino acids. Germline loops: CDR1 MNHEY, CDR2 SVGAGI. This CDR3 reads CASSSHSGSYEQYF. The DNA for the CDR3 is TGTGCCAGCAGTTCCCACTCAGGGTCCTACGAGCAGTACTTC.

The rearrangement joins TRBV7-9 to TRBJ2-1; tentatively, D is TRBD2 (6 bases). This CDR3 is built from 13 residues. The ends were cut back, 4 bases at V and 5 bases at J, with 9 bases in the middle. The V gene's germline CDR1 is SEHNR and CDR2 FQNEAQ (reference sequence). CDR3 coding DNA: TGTGCCAGCAGCTCGCCGGGAGACAATGAGCAGTTCTTC. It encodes CASSSPGDNEQFF.

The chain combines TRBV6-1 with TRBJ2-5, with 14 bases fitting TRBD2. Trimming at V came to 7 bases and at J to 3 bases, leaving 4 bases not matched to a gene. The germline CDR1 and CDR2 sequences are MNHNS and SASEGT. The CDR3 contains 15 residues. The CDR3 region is CASNGLAGGKETQYF. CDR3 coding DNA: TGTGCCAGCAATGGACTAGCGGGGGGCAAAGAGACCCAGTACTTC.

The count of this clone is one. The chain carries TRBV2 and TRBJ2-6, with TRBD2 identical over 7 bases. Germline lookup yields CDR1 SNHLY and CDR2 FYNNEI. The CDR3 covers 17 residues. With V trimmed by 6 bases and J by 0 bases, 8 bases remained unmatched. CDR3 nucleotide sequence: TGTGCCAGCAGCGTCCAGGGAGGGTCCTCTGGGGCCAACGTCCTGACTTTC. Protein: CASSVQGGSSGANVLTF.

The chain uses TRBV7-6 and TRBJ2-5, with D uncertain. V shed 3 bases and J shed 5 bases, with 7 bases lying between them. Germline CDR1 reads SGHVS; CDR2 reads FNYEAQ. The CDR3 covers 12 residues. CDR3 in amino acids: CASSFSRETQYF. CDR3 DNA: TGTGCCAGCAGCTTCTCCCGGGAGACCCAGTACTTC.

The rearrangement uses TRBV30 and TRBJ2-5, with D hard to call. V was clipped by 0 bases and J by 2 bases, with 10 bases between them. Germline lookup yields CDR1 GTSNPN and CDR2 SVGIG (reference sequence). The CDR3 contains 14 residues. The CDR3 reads CAWSVTTPQETQYF. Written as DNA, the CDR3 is TGTGCCTGGAGTGTAACTACACCACAAGAGACCCAGTACTTC.

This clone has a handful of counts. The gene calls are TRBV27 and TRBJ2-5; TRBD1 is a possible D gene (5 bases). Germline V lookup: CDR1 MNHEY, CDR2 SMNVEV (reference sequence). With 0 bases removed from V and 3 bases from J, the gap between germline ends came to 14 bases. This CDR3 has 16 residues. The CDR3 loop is CASSLSPRQWEETQYF. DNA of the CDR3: TGTGCCAGCAGTTTATCGCCAAGACAGTGGGAAGAGACCCAGTACTTC.

CDR3 sequence: CASSYLGQPNEKLFF. DNA of the CDR3: TGTGCCAGCAGTTACCTCGGACAGCCTAATGAAAAACTGTTTTTT. The chain has TRBV6-5 and TRBJ1-4; tentative D call: TRBD1 (6 bases). Looked up from germline, CDR1 is MNHEY and CDR2 is SVGAGI. There are 15 residues in the CDR3. V dropped 2 bases and J dropped 3 bases, with 10 bases sitting between them.

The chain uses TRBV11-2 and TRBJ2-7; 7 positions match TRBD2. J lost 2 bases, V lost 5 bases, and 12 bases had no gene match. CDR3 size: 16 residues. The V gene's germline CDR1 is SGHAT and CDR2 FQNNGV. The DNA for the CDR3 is TGTGCCAGCAGCCCTCAGAGGGTAGCGGGCGCCTACGAGCAGTACTTC. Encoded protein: CASSPQRVAGAYEQYF. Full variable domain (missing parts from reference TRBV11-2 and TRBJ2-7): EAGVAQSPRYKIIEKRQSVAFWCNPISGHATLYWYQQILGQGPKLLIQFQNNGVVDDSQLPKDRFSAERLKGVDSTLKIQPAKLEDSAVYLCASSPQRVAGAYEQYFGPGTRLTVT.

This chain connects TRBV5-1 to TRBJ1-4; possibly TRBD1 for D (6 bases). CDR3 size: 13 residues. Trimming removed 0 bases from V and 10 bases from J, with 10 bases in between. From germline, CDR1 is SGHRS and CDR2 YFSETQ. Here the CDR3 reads CASSLGQAGKLFF. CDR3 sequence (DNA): TGCGCCAGCAGCTTGGGACAGGCGGGAAAACTGTTTTTT.

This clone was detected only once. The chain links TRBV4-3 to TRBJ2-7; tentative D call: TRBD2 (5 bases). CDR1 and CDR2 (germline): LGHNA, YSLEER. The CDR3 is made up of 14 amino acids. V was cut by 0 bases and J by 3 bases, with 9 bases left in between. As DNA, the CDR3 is TGCGCCAGCAGCCAAGAGAACGGGGACTACGAGCAGTACTTC. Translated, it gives CASSQENGDYEQYF.

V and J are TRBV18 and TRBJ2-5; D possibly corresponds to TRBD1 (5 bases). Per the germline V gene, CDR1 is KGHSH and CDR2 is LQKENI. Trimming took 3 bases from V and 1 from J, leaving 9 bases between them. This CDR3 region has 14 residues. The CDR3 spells CASSPGQIQETQYF. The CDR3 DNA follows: TGTGCCAGCTCACCGGGGCAAATCCAAGAGACCCAGTACTTC.

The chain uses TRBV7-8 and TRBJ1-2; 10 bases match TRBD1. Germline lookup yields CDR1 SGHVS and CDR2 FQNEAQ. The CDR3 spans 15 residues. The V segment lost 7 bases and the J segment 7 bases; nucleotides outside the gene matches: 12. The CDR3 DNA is TGTGCCAGCACCATCCATGTGACAGGGGGCTCTGGCTACACCTTC. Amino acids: CASTIHVTGGSGYTF. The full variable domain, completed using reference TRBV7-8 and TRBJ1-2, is GAGVSQSPRYKVAKRGQDVALRCDPISGHVSLFWYQQALGQGPEFLTYFQNEAQLDKSGLPSDRFFAERPEGSVSTLKIQRTQQEDSAVYLCASTIHVTGGSGYTFGSGTRLTVV.

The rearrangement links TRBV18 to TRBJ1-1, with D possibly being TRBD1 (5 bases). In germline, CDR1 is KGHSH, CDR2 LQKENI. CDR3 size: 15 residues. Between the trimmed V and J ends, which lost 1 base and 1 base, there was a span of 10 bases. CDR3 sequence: CASSPLGGENTEAFF. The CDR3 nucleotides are TGTGCCAGCTCACCACTTGGGGGGGAGAACACTGAAGCTTTCTTT.

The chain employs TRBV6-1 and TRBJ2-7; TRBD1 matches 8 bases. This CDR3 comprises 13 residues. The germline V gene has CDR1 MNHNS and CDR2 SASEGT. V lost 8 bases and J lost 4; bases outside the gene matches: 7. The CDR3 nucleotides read TGTGCCAGCTATCTCGACAGGGGATACGAGCAGTACTTC. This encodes CASYLDRGYEQYF.

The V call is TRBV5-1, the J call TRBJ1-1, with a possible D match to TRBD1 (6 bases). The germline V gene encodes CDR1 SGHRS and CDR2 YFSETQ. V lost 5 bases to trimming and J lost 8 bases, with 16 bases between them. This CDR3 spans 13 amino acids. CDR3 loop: CASSFTVTGEAFF. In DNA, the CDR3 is TGCGCCAGCAGTTTTACAGTCACAGGGGAAGCTTTCTTT.

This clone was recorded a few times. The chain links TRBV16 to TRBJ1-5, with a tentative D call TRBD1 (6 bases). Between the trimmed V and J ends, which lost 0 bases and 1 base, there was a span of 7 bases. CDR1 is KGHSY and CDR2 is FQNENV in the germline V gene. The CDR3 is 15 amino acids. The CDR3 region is CASSQSGQSNQPQHF. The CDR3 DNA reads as TGTGCCAGCAGCCAATCCGGACAGAGCAATCAGCCCCAGCATTTT.

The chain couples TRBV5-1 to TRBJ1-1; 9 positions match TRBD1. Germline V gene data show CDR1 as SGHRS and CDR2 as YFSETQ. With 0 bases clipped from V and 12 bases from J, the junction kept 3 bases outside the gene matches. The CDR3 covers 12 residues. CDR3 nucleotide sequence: TGCGCCAGCAGCTTGGGACAGGGGGGGACTTTCTTT. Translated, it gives CASSLGQGGTFF.

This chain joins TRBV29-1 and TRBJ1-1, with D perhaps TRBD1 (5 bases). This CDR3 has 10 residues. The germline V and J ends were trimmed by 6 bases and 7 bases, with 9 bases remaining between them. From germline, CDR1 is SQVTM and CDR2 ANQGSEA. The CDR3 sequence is CSVQGVEAFF. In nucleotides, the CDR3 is TGCAGCGTGCAGGGCGTTGAAGCTTTCTTT.